This is a list of T cell receptor beta chains from one sample in a study of cytomegalovirus exposure and HLA in healthy donors. Clones were sequenced by immunoSEQ multiplex PCR, and TCRdb holds only the in-frame ones, with some missing. The sample lists about 43,000 clones, about 60% occurring once. Sequencing was done on a sample of PBMCs. The origin of the receptors is a man between 60 and 75 years old in good health and CMV-seropositive. The CDR3 runs from the conserved cysteine through the conserved F or W. A D gene is named only where the DNA matches it firmly. Where a row states a size, it is once, few, many or the class of an expanded clone; other rows omit it.

CDR3 protein: CASSSGTSGYNEQFF
CDR3 DNA: TGTGCCAGCAGTTCCGGGACTAGCGGGTACAATGAGCAGTTCTTC
V gene: TRBV6-5
D gene: TRBD2
clone size: .
J gene: TRBJ2-1

CDR3 protein: CASRSKGDTEAFF
CDR3 DNA: TGCGCCAGCAGGTCAAAGGGAGACACTGAAGCTTTCTTT
V gene: TRBV5-1
D gene: .
clone size: .
J gene: TRBJ1-1

CDR3 protein: CASSQILAGGAYEQFF
CDR3 DNA: TGTGCCAGCAGCCAGATACTAGCGGGAGGAGCTTATGAGCAGTTCTTC
V gene: TRBV14
D gene: TRBD2
clone size: .
J gene: TRBJ2-1

CDR3 protein: CSATGGETQYF
CDR3 DNA: TGCAGTGCCACCGGAGGAGAGACCCAGTACTTC
V gene: TRBV20-1
D gene: .
clone size: .
J gene: TRBJ2-5

CDR3 protein: CASSQVGQGYNEQFF
CDR3 DNA: TGTGCCAGCAGTCAGGTGGGACAGGGATACAATGAGCAGTTCTTC
V gene: TRBV27
D gene: TRBD1
clone size: once
J gene: TRBJ2-1

CDR3 protein: CASSEATGGPYNEQFF
CDR3 DNA: TGTGCCAGCAGTGAAGCAACAGGGGGCCCCTACAATGAGCAGTTCTTC
V gene: TRBV2
D gene: TRBD1
clone size: .
J gene: TRBJ2-1

CDR3 protein: CATSSGTGTHQPQHF
CDR3 DNA: TGTGCCACCAGCAGCGGGACAGGGACCCATCAGCCCCAGCATTTT
V gene: TRBV15
D gene: TRBD1
clone size: .
J gene: TRBJ1-5

CDR3 protein: CASSPRQGTQYF
CDR3 DNA: TGTGCCAGCAGCCCCCGACAGGGTACGCAGTATTTT
V gene: TRBV7-9
D gene: TRBD1
clone size: .
J gene: TRBJ2-3

CDR3 protein: CASSLYRGRSTEAFF
CDR3 DNA: TGTGCCAGCAGCTTATACAGGGGGAGAAGTACTGAAGCTTTCTTT
V gene: TRBV5-5
D gene: TRBD1
clone size: .
J gene: TRBJ1-1

CDR3 protein: CASSLGPSGRSGSSYNEQFF
CDR3 DNA: TGCGCCAGCAGCTTGGGACCTAGCGGGAGAAGCGGGAGCTCCTACAATGAGCAGTTCTTC
V gene: TRBV5-1
D gene: TRBD2
clone size: few
J gene: TRBJ2-1

CDR3 protein: CASAWDYQSGEQYF
CDR3 DNA: TGTGCCAGCGCATGGGACTATCAAAGCGGCGAGCAGTACTTC
V gene: TRBV11-2
D gene: TRBD2
clone size: few
J gene: TRBJ2-7

CDR3 protein: CASSVDLGGLHYNEQFF
CDR3 DNA: TGTGCCAGCAGCGTAGATTTGGGGGGGTTACACTACAATGAGCAGTTCTTC
V gene: TRBV9
D gene: TRBD2
clone size: few
J gene: TRBJ2-1

CDR3 protein: CASSLLGDYLGGELFF
CDR3 DNA: TGTGCCAGCAGCTTGTTAGGGGACTACCTCGGCGGGGAGCTGTTTTTT
V gene: TRBV5-6
D gene: TRBD2
clone size: .
J gene: TRBJ2-2

CDR3 protein: CASTSLLQFQETQYF
CDR3 DNA: TGTGCCAGCACGAGCCTTCTACAGTTCCAAGAGACCCAGTACTTC
V gene: TRBV28
D gene: .
clone size: .
J gene: TRBJ2-5

CDR3 protein: CASSLGGLPYEQYF
CDR3 DNA: TGTGCCAGCAGCTTGGGAGGACTACCCTACGAGCAGTACTTC
V gene: TRBV5-6
D gene: .
clone size: .
J gene: TRBJ2-7

CDR3 protein: CASSLTGGYYNEQFF
CDR3 DNA: TGTGCCAGCAGCCTGACTGGCGGATACTACAATGAGCAGTTCTTC
V gene: TRBV25-1
D gene: .
clone size: .
J gene: TRBJ2-1

CDR3 protein: CAISEVDRRPQHF
CDR3 DNA: TGTGCCATCAGTGAGGTTGACAGGCGGCCCCAGCATTTT
V gene: TRBV10-3
D gene: .
clone size: .
J gene: TRBJ1-5

CDR3 protein: CASSELANQETQYF
CDR3 DNA: TGTGCCAGCAGCGAACTAGCAAACCAAGAGACCCAGTACTTC
V gene: TRBV25-1
D gene: .
clone size: .
J gene: TRBJ2-5

CDR3 protein: CASSLNKASDNEQFF
CDR3 DNA: TGTGCCAGCAGCTTAAACAAGGCTAGCGACAATGAGCAGTTCTTC
V gene: TRBV7-3
D gene: .
clone size: .
J gene: TRBJ2-1

CDR3 protein: CASSPDSGRSYEQYF
CDR3 DNA: TGTGCCAGCAGCCCAGATAGCGGGAGGTCCTACGAGCAGTACTTC
V gene: TRBV11-3
D gene: TRBD2
clone size: .
J gene: TRBJ2-7

CDR3 protein: CASSQESSGSFEQYF
CDR3 DNA: TGTGCCAGCAGCCAAGAATCTAGCGGGAGTTTCGAGCAGTACTTC
V gene: TRBV4-2
D gene: TRBD2
clone size: once
J gene: TRBJ2-7

CDR3 protein: CASRRQEEQPQHF
CDR3 DNA: TGTGCCAGCAGGCGACAGGAGGAGCAGCCCCAGCATTTT
V gene: TRBV6-6
D gene: .
clone size: .
J gene: TRBJ1-5

CDR3 protein: CASSQDSNGGQPQHF
CDR3 DNA: TGTGCCAGCAGCCAAGATTCCAACGGGGGTCAGCCCCAGCATTTT
V gene: TRBV4-2
D gene: .
clone size: .
J gene: TRBJ1-5

CDR3 protein: CASSRKQGYEQYF
CDR3 DNA: TGTGCCAGCAGTCGCAAACAGGGGTACGAGCAGTACTTC
V gene: TRBV28
D gene: TRBD1
clone size: few
J gene: TRBJ2-7

CDR3 protein: CARRRWDRGRYEQYF
CDR3 DNA: TGCGCCAGGCGACGTTGGGACAGGGGTAGGTACGAGCAGTACTTC
V gene: TRBV5-1
D gene: TRBD1
clone size: .
J gene: TRBJ2-7

CDR3 protein: CASSLDRNTEAFF
CDR3 DNA: TGCGCCAGCAGCCTGGACAGGAACACTGAAGCTTTCTTT
V gene: TRBV10-2
D gene: .
clone size: .
J gene: TRBJ1-1

CDR3 protein: CSVYGASGRYNEQFF
CDR3 DNA: TGCAGCGTCTACGGGGCTAGCGGGAGGTACAATGAGCAGTTCTTC
V gene: TRBV29-1
D gene: TRBD2
clone size: .
J gene: TRBJ2-1

CDR3 protein: CASSISPGEKLFF
CDR3 DNA: TGTGCCAGTAGTATATCCCCCGGGGAAAAACTGTTTTTT
V gene: TRBV19
D gene: .
clone size: .
J gene: TRBJ1-4

CDR3 protein: CASSYEGGVDSQETQYF
CDR3 DNA: TGTGCCAGCAGTTATGAAGGTGGGGTAGACAGCCAAGAGACCCAGTACTTC
V gene: TRBV13
D gene: .
clone size: .
J gene: TRBJ2-5

CDR3 protein: CSVEVWDRPGTSGRVADTQYF
CDR3 DNA: TGCAGCGTTGAGGTCTGGGACAGACCCGGGACTAGCGGGAGGGTAGCAGATACGCAGTATTTT
V gene: TRBV29-1
D gene: TRBD2
clone size: .
J gene: TRBJ2-3

CDR3 protein: CASSQVRDNSPLHF
CDR3 DNA: TGCGCCAGCAGCCAAGTACGCGATAATTCACCCCTCCACTTT
V gene: TRBV4-1
D gene: .
clone size: .
J gene: TRBJ1-6

CDR3 protein: CASSLGPDGYTF
CDR3 DNA: TGTGCCAGCAGCTTAGGTCCGGATGGCTACACCTTC
V gene: TRBV7-9
D gene: .
clone size: once
J gene: TRBJ1-2

CDR3 protein: CASSLAAGNEQFF
CDR3 DNA: TGTGCCAGCAGCTTAGCGGCAGGGAATGAGCAGTTCTTC
V gene: TRBV7-9
D gene: .
clone size: .
J gene: TRBJ2-1

CDR3 protein: CATRTGEVDTQYF
CDR3 DNA: TGTGCCACCCGCACCGGGGAGGTAGATACGCAGTATTTT
V gene: TRBV15
D gene: .
clone size: .
J gene: TRBJ2-3

CDR3 protein: CAIRGGTSYEQFF
CDR3 DNA: TGTGCCATCAGGGGGGGGACTAGTTATGAGCAGTTCTTC
V gene: TRBV10-3
D gene: TRBD2
clone size: .
J gene: TRBJ2-1

CDR3 protein: CASSFLAGDADTQYF
CDR3 DNA: TGCGCCAGCAGCTTTCTAGCGGGAGATGCAGATACGCAGTATTTT
V gene: TRBV5-1
D gene: TRBD2
clone size: .
J gene: TRBJ2-3

CDR3 protein: CASSFSARVGQRIYEQYF
CDR3 DNA: TGTGCCAGCAGTTTTTCGGCCCGCGTCGGACAGCGCATCTACGAGCAGTACTTC
V gene: TRBV28
D gene: .
clone size: .
J gene: TRBJ2-7

CDR3 protein: CASSESRELVSSYNEQFF
CDR3 DNA: TGTGCCAGCAGTGAGTCGCGGGAGTTGGTAAGCTCCTACAATGAGCAGTTCTTC
V gene: TRBV2
D gene: TRBD2
clone size: .
J gene: TRBJ2-1